The source of this T cell receptor beta chain is a study of blood T cell repertoires in COVID-19. Study at large: Specimens from acute and convalescent COVID-19 originated in the United States, Italy and Spain. Sample material is recorded as cDNA or gDNA derived from T cells, B-cell-depleted T cells, or PBMCs.

This CDR3 has 17 amino acids. The germline V gene encodes CDR1 SGHAT and CDR2 FQNNGV. V shed 5 bases, J shed 6 bases, and the junction held 15 bases outside the gene matches. Authors' processing steps: Amplified reference gene primers provided the basis for estimating nucleated cell counts. Libraries were prepared by immunoSEQ multiplex PCR; TCRdb keeps only in-frame clonotypes and omits some of them. The V and J calls and the clone size are those of that table, but D and trimming were determined from the DNA. This sample has under 300,000 clones, with about nine tenths found just once. This chain connects TRBV11-2 to TRBJ2-1; 8 nucleotides agree with TRBD2. This clonotype originated in a man aged 60 to 69 who had recovered from COVID-19. The specimen sequenced was peripheral blood. CDR3 nucleotides: TGTGCCAGCAGCCCAAGCCCCACCGGGGGGGCTTCCAATGAGCAGTTCTTC. Translating it yields CASSPSPTGGASNEQFF. Full variable domain (rest looked up from reference TRBV11-2 and TRBJ2-1): EAGVAQSPRYKIIEKRQSVAFWCNPISGHATLYWYQQILGQGPKLLIQFQNNGVVDDSQLPKDRFSAERLKGVDSTLKIQPAKLEDSAVYLCASSPSPTGGASNEQFFGPGTRLTVL.